What follows is one T cell receptor beta chain and its context. The sample comes from a study of blood T cell repertoires in COVID-19. With 5 bases clipped from V and 0 bases from J, the junction kept 7 bases outside the gene matches. Per the germline V gene, CDR1 is KGHSH and CDR2 is LQKENI. The CDR3 consists of 18 residues. Measured with immunoSEQ multiplex PCR; TCRdb has only the in-frame clones, and not every one. The data contain about 160,000 clones, about 80% of them seen just once; the ten biggest clones take up roughly 19%. The receptor was derived from a woman at least 80 years old with acute or convalescent COVID-19. The chain combines TRBV18 with TRBJ2-1; 13 nucleotides match TRBD2. Sequenced sample: peripheral blood. This CDR3 reads CASSWGLAGRSSYNEQFF. The CDR3 DNA is TGTGCCAGCTCATGGGGACTAGCGGGGCGGAGCTCCTACAATGAGCAGTTCTTC.